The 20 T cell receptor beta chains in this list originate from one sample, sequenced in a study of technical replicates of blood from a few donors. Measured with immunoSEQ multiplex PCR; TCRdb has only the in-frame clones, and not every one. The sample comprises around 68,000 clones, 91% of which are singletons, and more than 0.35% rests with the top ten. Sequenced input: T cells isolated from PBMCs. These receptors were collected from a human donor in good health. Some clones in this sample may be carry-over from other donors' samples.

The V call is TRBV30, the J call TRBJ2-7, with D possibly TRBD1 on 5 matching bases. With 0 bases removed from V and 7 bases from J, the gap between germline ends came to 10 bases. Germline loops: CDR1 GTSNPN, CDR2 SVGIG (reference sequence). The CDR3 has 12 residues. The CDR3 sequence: CAWSVMGREQYF. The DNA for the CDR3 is TGTGCCTGGAGTGTAATGGGGCGGGAGCAGTACTTC. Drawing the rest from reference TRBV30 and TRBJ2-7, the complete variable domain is SQTIHQWPATLVQPVGSPLSLECTVEGTSNPNLYWYRQAAGRGLQLLFYSVGIGQISSEVPQNLSASRPQDRQFILSSKKLLLSDSGFYLCAWSVMGREQYFGPGTRLTVT.

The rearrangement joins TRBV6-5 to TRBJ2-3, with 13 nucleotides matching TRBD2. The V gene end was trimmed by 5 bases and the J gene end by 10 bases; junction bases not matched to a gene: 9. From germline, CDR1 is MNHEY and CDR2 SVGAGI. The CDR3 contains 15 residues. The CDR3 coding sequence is TGTGCCAGCAGTCCCGGACTAGCGGGAGTGGGGGCGCAGTATTTT. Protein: CASSPGLAGVGAQYF.

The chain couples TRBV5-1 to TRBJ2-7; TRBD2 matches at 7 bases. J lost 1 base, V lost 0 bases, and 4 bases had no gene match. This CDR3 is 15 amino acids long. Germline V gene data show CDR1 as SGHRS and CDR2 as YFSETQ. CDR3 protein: CASSLDPGGSYEQYF. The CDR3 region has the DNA TGCGCCAGCAGCTTGGACCCGGGGGGATCCTACGAGCAGTACTTC. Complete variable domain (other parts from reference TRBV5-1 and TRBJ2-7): KAGVTQTPRYLIKTRGQQVTLSCSPISGHRSVSWYQQTPGQGLQFLFEYFSETQRNKGNFPGRFSGRQFSNSRSEMNVSTLELGDSALYLCASSLDPGGSYEQYFGPGTRLTVT.

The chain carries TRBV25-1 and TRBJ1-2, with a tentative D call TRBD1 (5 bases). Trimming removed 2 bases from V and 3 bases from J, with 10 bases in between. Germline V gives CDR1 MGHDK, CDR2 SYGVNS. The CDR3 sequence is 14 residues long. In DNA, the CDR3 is TGTGCCAGCAGTGAAAACAGGCGCGACTATGGCTACACCTTC. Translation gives CASSENRRDYGYTF.

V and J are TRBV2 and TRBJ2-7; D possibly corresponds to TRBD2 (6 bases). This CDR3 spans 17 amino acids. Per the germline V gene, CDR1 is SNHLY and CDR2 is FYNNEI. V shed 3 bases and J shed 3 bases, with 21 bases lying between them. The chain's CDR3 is CASSEGGIQKLYYEQYF. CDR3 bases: TGTGCCAGCAGTGAGGGAGGAATCCAAAAACTATACTACGAGCAGTACTTC.

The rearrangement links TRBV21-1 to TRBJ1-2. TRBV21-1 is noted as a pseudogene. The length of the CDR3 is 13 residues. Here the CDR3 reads CASSKGDSWGYTF. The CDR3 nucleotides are TGTGCCAGCAGCAAAGGTGATAGTTGGGGCTACACCTTC.

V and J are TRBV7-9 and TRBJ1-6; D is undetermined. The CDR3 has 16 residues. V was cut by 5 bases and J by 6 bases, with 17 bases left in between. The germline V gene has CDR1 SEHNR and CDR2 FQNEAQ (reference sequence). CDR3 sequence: CASSADEAPANSPLHF. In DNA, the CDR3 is TGTGCCAGCAGCGCCGACGAGGCGCCCGCTAATTCACCCCTCCACTTT.

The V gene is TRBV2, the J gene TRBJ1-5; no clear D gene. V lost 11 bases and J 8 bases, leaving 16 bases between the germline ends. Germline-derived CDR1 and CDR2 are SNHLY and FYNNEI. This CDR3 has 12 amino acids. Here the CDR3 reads CAGSLGSEPQHF. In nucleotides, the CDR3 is TGTGCCGGATCATTGGGGAGTGAGCCCCAGCATTTT.

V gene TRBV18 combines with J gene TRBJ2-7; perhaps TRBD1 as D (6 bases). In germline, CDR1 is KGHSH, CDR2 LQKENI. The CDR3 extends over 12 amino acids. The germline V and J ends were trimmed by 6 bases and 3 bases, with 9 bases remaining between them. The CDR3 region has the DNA TGTGCCAGCTCCTCGGACAGCTACGAGCAGTACTTC. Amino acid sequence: CASSSDSYEQYF.

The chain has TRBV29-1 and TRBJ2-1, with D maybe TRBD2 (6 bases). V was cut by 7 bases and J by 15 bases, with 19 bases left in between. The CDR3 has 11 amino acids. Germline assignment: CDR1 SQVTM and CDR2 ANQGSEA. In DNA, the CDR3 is TGCAGCGGAGACGCGGCGGAGGGTCCGTTCTTC. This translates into CSGDAAEGPFF.

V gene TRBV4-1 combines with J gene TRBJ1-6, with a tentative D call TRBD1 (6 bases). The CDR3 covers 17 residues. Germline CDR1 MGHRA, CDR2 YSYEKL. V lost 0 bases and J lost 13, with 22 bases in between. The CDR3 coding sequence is TGCGCCAGCAGCCAAGATAAGGGGGGGGTCTCCTCGGGGCCCCTCCACTTT. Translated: CASSQDKGGVSSGPLHF.

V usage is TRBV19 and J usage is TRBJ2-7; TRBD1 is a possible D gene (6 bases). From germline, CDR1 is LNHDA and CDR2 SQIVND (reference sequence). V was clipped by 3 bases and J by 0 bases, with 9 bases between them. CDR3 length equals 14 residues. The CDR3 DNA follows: TGTGCCAGTAGTATCCTACAGGGCTCCTACGAGCAGTACTTC. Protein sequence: CASSILQGSYEQYF. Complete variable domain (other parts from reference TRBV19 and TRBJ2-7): DGGITQSPKYLFRKEGQNVTLSCEQNLNHDAMYWYRQDPGQGLRLIYYSQIVNDFQKGDIAEGYSVSREKKESFPLTVTSAQKNPTAFYLCASSILQGSYEQYFGPGTRLTVT.

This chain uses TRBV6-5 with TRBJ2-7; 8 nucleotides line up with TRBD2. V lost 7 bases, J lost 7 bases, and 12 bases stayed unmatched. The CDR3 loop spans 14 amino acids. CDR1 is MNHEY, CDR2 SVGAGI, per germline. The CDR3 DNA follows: TGTGCCAGCACCTACCGAGCGGGGGCTCGGGAGCAGTACTTC. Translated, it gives CASTYRAGAREQYF.

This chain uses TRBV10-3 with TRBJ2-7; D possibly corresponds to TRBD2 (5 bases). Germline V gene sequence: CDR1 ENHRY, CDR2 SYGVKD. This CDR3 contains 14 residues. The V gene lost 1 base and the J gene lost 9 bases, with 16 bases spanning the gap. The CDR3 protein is CAISELSSPAGQYF. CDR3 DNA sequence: TGTGCCATCAGTGAGTTGTCCTCCCCCGCGGGGCAGTACTTC.

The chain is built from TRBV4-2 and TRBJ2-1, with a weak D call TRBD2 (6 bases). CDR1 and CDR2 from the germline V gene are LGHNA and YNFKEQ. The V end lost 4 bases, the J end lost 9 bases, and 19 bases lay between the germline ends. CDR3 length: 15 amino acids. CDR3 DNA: TGTGCCAGCAGCCCTTCCGGGACTTTTCCACCTGAGCAGTTCTTC. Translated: CASSPSGTFPPEQFF.

The DNA for the CDR3 is TGTGCCATCAGTGGAGTGGACACTGAAGCTTTCTTT. Translated: CAISGVDTEAFF. The chain uses TRBV10-3 and TRBJ1-1; D is unclear. V dropped 4 bases and J dropped 3 bases, with 6 bases sitting between them. Germline V gene lookup returns CDR1 ENHRY and CDR2 SYGVKD. The CDR3 sequence is 12 residues long.

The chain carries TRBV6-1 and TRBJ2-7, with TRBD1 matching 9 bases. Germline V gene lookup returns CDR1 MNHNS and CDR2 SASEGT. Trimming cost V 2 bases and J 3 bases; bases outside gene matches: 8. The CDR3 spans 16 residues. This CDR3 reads CASSEPGGTGHYEQYF. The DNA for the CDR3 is TGTGCCAGCAGTGAACCCGGTGGGACAGGGCACTACGAGCAGTACTTC.

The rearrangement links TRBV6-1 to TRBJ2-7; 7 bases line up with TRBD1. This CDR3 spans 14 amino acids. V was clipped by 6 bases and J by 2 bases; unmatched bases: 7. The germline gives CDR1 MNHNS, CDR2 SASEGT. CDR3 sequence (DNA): TGTGCCAGCAGCCTTCCGACAGGGACCTACGAGCAGTACTTC. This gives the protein CASSLPTGTYEQYF.

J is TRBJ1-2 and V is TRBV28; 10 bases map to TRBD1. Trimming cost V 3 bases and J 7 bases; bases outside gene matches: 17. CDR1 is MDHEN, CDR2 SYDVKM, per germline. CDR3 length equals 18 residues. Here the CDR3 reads CASSFPGQLRQGASGYTF. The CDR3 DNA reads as TGTGCCAGCAGTTTCCCCGGCCAACTCCGACAGGGGGCAAGTGGCTACACCTTC.

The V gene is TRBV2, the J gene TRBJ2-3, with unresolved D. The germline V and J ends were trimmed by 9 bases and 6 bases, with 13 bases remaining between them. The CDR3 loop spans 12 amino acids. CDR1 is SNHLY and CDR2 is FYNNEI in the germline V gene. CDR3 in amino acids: CASIQYQDTQYF. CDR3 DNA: TGTGCCAGTATCCAATATCAGGATACGCAGTATTTT.